The source of this T cell receptor (beta chain) is a study of shared clonotypes between healthy human individuals. Findings and limits, study-wide: In contrast to clonotypes shared by all four donors, non-shared clonotypes had lower generation probabilities. The study's rarefaction showed incomplete sorted-subset sequencing despite large depth.

Genomic DNA per cell subset filled all wells of several immunoSEQ plates. TCRdb's table, derived via immunoSEQ multiplex PCR, lists solely in-frame clones and lacks some. Here the sample spans 2,500,000 or so clones, more than 90% being singletons. The CDR3 length is 16 residues. In regard to this clone: Its antigen is as yet unknown.

The rearrangement joins TRBV21-1 to TRBJ1-1. TRBV21-1 is annotated as a pseudogene. This receptor was taken from a man between 18 and 35 years old in good health. The sample consisted of naive CD4+ T cells sorted from blood. Described subset: CD45RA+ positively selected. CDR3 nucleotide sequence: TGTGCCAGCAGCATCTTAAGGGGAGACAGTAACACTGAAGCTTTCTTT. Translation: CASSILRGDSNTEAFF.